This T cell receptor (beta chain) was captured in a study of T cell responses to AZD1222 COVID-19 vaccine. Profiling relied on immunoSEQ multiplex PCR, and the TCRdb table lists in-frame clones only, not all of them. The sample lists roughly 90,000 clones, 90% to 95% occurring once. With respect to this clone: As yet, its antigen is unknown.

This CDR3 is 13 amino acids long. The junction had 9 bases not matched to a gene; V was cut back by 10 bases and J by 6 bases. Germline CDR1 reads KGHSH; CDR2 reads LQKENI. Study-level findings and limits: As reported, nearly half of all spike-specific TCRs target variant regions that are unmutated.

The chain carries TRBV18 and TRBJ1-3, with 7 bases that match TRBD1. This specimen was peripheral blood, taken on day 0 of MenACWY control vaccination. The source of this sequence is an adult in good health. The CDR3 DNA sequence: TGTGCCACCTCCAGGGACAGAGAAAACACCATATATTTT. Translating gives CATSRDRENTIYF.